This T cell receptor (beta chain) was identified in a study of cytomegalovirus exposure and HLA in healthy donors (dated by TCRdb to 2016 to 2017). Study-level background: In an earlier analysis of approximately 640 of the donors, under 300 Gb of sequence data and 100 million or so unique TCR beta sequences from some 170 million T cells were reported. A separate validation cohort of 100 to 150 different subjects was used in addition to the roughly 700-subject first cohort. About 280 gigabases of sequencing data and approximately 92 million unique TCR sequences made up an early release that covered several hundred HLA-typed donors. All discovery cohort repertoires had been generated on a single sequencing platform. Both class I and class II loci were covered by HLA typing, at four-digit resolution. A later analysis re-examined previously published TCR beta repertoires from more than 600 donors and added high-resolution HLA genotyping to investigate patterns of TCR occurrence. To predict cytomegalovirus infection status, the study brought together high-throughput TCR immunosequencing, statistical association of individual TCRs with disease status, and machine learning. Alongside the repertoire data, information on donor age, sex, ethnicity and CMV serostatus was compiled. The later analysis used no new phenotypic data to find candidate immune exposures, relying instead on TCR beta sequences and their occurrence across donors. Among around 400 genotyped donors of the cohort, an average of around 240,000 unique TCR beta nucleotide sequences was sequenced per donor, of which about 18% were non-productive. The study aimed to test whether signatures of past pathogen exposure could be identified by cataloging public T cell receptors. A later genetic analysis took genome-wide SNP genotypes for about 55% of the roughly 670 donors and used that subset as a discovery cohort. Typing coverage varied by locus: roughly 629-640 donors for A, B, C, DRB1 and DQB1; about 520 for DQA1; more than 600 for DPA1; roughly 450 for DPB1. Of the 350 to 450 genotyped donors, approximately 80% were placed in the genetic ancestry cluster associated with self-reported Caucasian donors. An earlier analysis of approximately 640 of the donors applied high-throughput TCR beta sequencing to assess whether each TCR beta V gene segment acted as functional or pseudogenic. The T cell repertoires of around 730 subjects were profiled by immunosequencing and related to cytomegalovirus serostatus. Five DR-DQ haplotypes were treated as single units for association and clustering because of strong linkage in the cohort.

The paper's findings and limits, for the study overall: Presence/absence analyses assumed roughly uniform sequencing depth across donors, an assumption that may not hold. In a later analysis, TCR association rates were found to vary across HLA loci, with the most associated TCRs seen for DRB1 alleles and the fewest for HLA-C alleles. A further reported finding was that TCR beta sequences accurately predicted the HLA-A and HLA-B alleles for most subjects in the first cohort. In a later analysis, several top co-occurrence clusters were reported to appear linked to parvovirus B19, influenza, CMV and Epstein-Barr virus. Immune exposure information for the cohort was limited to CMV serostatus. The authors suggested that the approach could potentially be extended to other disease states and immunological phenotypes. In a later analysis, HLA-associated TCR beta chains were found to be more clonally expanded and to have lower generation probabilities than equally common non-associated chains. A few of the identified cytomegalovirus-associated TCR beta chains were confirmed in vitro to be specific for cytomegalovirus antigens. Only TCR beta chains were sequenced in this cohort, and the absence of alpha or paired-chain data limited detectable features. Specific HLA alleles were associated with 15,000 to 20,000 TCR beta sequences at a false discovery rate of 0.05 in a later analysis. Linkage disequilibrium might explain the correlated functional status among segregating V segments, but an unknown experimental factor could not be ruled out. Compared with the roughly 700-donor mean, donors in an Asian-associated ancestry cluster had fewer N-insertions in productive TCRs, according to a later genetic analysis. HLA typing was unavailable for some donors at each locus, so association tests used only the typed subset. Cytomegalovirus status was reported to be diagnosed by the classifier with high specificity and sensitivity in both the original and validation cohorts. Some IMGT-functional V segments, including TRBV6-2 and TRBV6-3, could not be distinguished by the 87-base-pair reads and were therefore excluded. In a later genetic analysis, a missense DCLRE1C variant was associated with V-gene and J-gene trimming of TCR beta chains, and the association was replicated in an independent cohort. In an earlier analysis of 587 of the donors, most TCR beta V segments were observed in productive rearrangements about 87% or about 30% of the time, broadly matching IMGT annotations. Across donors, most TCR sequences were observed very rarely, whereas some public TCRs were present in many individuals. Some 15 rarely observed V segments, including chromosome 9 orphons, were excluded from the earlier analysis of some 590 of the donors because counts were too low. Strong co-occurrence of HLA alleles, especially DR and DQ, made assigning TCR associations to individual alleles difficult. A cluster of highly shared sequence variants was judged likely to represent a technical artifact of the sequencing pipeline. In the study, 150 to 200 TCR beta chains were listed as associated with cytomegalovirus. A later analysis found that most CMV-associated TCR beta chains appeared HLA-restricted, with HLA associations seemingly driven largely by CMV exposure.

The cohort consisted of 670 or so healthy bone marrow donors. At the time of sampling, every cohort member was nominally healthy, though immune exposures that went unrecorded were likely present. The donor tested CMV seropositive, placing the donor among the 289 seropositive members of the cohort. Every donor gave a peripheral blood sample, and the peripheral blood mononuclear cells from that sample were used for TCR beta sequencing. The Qiagen DNeasy Blood Extraction Kit was used to extract genomic DNA from the blood cell samples. To note about this clone: The specificity of this receptor is unknown. No base quality values were provided; no much bigger clone lies one nucleotide off.

Counted from cysteine to phenylalanine, this CDR3 has 14 amino acids. The entry retains the CDR3 DNA only, 42 bases that are in frame from base 1. V lost 5 bases and J lost 4 bases; the stretch between them is 12 bases long. From the germline V gene, CDR1 is SGHNT and CDR2 is YENEEA. The method behind the library was the immunoSEQ multiplex PCR assay. For the multiplex PCR, a mixture combining 60 forward primers for TCR Vbeta segments and 13 reverse primers for TCR Jbeta segments was used. The CDR3 region of rearranged TCR beta genes was amplified from genomic DNA by a multiplex PCR assay. On the Illumina HiSeq System, the amplified TCR beta libraries were sequenced as 87-base-pair reads. The study's own analysis went as follows. In a later analysis, some 80 million unique TCR beta chains were counted across the 650 to 750 repertoires, and around 10 million of these chains were shared by at least two donors. Raw reads were error-corrected and collapsed into unique sequences with a nearest-neighbor algorithm that merged closely related sequences to remove PCR and sequencing errors. V, D and J gene segments were assigned by aligning CDR3 sequences to IMGT reference sequences. Each retained sequence needed at least a six-nucleotide match to both a V gene segment and a J gene segment. Rearrangements were called productive when the CDR3 lacked stop codons and stayed in frame with V and J; all others were non-productive. CDR3 was defined by IMGT convention, running from the second conserved V-encoded cysteine to the conserved J-encoded phenylalanine. In an earlier analysis of 500 to 650 of the donors, sequences lacking an unambiguous match to a single V gene segment were excluded. In an earlier analysis of some 590 of the donors, a V segment was called functional when productive rearrangements were above 56.7%, and segregating when the standard deviation between donors exceeded 5%. A statistical classification framework was built for diagnosing cytomegalovirus status from the catalog of TCR beta chain sequences. In a later analysis, TCR nucleotide sequences were compared against IMGT/GENE-DB human TR gene sequences so that V and J genes could be assigned. The TCRdist pipeline was used in a later analysis to assign CDR3 sequences and most-parsimonious VDJ recombination scenarios. In a later analysis, each TCR beta chain was defined by its CDR3 amino acid sequence together with its V-gene family, and reads without a unique V-gene family were excluded. As a way to deal with suspected cross-contamination and a sequencing artifact, a later analysis dropped 500 to 700 nucleotide sequences that were highly shared and had low generation probability. In a later analysis, a clonal expansion index for each public chain was calculated from normalized within-repertoire ranks of inferred template counts. Generation probabilities in a later analysis came from a VDJ recombination model fitted to out-of-frame rearrangements, and those results were checked against IGoR. In a later analysis, TCR-TCR, TCR-HLA and TCR-CMV co-occurrence was scored with hypergeometric tests, and a repertoire-size bias correction was applied to TCR pairs. A later analysis estimated false discovery rates by permuting HLA or CMV assignments 20 times. In a later analysis, co-occurring TCRs were grouped using DBSCAN, and TCRdist sequence similarity was added for clustering within HLA-allele-positive subsets. Co-occurrence clustering excluded repertoires with fewer than 30,000 or more than 120,000 public chains, plus five with anomalous nucleotide sharing. TCRdb took this table from immuneACCESS and kept in-frame rearrangements with V and J called. Such tables lack part of the clones; where checked against another copy, unresolved V genes explain under half of the gap, and the rest is unexplained. D and trimming were read from the DNA, whereas the V and J calls and clone size are those reported in that table. The sample yields under 200,000 clones; about three quarters were counted once. Around 3% of the sample is taken by the ten largest.

The rearranged segments are TRBV11-3 and TRBJ2-1; the D gene is perhaps TRBD2, on 6 matching bases. The clonotype comes from a woman in her thirties or forties in good health and CMV-seropositive. Sequencing input: PBMCs. In nucleotides, the sequence is TGTGCCAGCAGCCCGGGAGCGGAGTACAATGAGCAGTTCTTC. Translated, this is CASSPGAEYNEQFF. The full variable domain, with segments outside the CDR3 supplied by the reference TRBV11-3 and TRBJ2-1 proteins, appears as EAGVVQSPRYKIIEKKQPVAFWCNPISGHNTLYWYLQNLGQGPELLIRYENEEAVDDSQLPKDRFSAERLKGVDSTLKIQPAELGDSAVYLCASSPGAEYNEQFFGPGTRLTVL.